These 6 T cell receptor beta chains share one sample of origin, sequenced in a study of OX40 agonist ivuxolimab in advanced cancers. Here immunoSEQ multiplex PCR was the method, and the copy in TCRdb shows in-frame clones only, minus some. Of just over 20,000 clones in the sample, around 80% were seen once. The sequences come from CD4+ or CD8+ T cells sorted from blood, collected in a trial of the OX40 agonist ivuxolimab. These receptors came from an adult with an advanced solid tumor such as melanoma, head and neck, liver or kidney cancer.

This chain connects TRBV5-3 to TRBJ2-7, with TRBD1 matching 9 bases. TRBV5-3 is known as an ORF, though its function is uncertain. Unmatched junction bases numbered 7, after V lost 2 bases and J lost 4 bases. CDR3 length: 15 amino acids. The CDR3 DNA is TGTGCCAGAAGCTTTCTCCGGGACAGGGTGTACGAGCAGTACTTC. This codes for CARSFLRDRVYEQYF.

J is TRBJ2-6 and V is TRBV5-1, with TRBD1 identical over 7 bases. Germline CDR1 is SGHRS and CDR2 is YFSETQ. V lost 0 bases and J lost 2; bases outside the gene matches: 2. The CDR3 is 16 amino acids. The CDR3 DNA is TGCGCCAGCAGCTTGGTACAGGGGACTGGGGCCAACGTCCTGACTTTC. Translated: CASSLVQGTGANVLTF.

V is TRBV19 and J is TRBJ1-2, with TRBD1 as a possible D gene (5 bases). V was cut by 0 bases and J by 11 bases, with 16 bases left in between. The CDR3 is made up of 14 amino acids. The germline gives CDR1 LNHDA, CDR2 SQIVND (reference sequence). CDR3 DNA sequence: TGTGCCAGTAGTATAGATCTAGCTTCACCAGGGTACACCTTC. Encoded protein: CASSIDLASPGYTF.

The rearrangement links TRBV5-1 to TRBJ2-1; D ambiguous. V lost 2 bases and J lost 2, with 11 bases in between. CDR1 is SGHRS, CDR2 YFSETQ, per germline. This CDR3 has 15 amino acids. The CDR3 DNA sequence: TGCGCCAGCAGCTTTTCCGGGTTTCCCTACAATGAGCAGTTCTTC. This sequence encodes CASSFSGFPYNEQFF.

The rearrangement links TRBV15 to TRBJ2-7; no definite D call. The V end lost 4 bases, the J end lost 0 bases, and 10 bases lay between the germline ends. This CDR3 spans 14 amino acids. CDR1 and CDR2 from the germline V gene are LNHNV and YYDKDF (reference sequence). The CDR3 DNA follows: TGTGCCACCAGCACGGGCACCTCCTCCTACGAGCAGTACTTC. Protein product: CATSTGTSSYEQYF.

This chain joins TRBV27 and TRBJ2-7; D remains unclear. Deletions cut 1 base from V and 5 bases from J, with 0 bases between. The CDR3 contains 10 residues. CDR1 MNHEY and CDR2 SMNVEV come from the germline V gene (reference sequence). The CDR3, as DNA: TGTGCCAGCAGTTTATACGAGCAGTACTTC. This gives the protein CASSLYEQYF.